The subject of this entry is one T cell receptor (beta chain). The CDR3 is 15 amino acids. V lost 6 bases, J lost 0 bases, and 12 bases lay in between. Germline CDR1 and CDR2: MNHEY and SVGEGT. The data derive from a study of T cells in Graves' hyperthyroidism and ophthalmopathy. Researchers took RNA transcripts and amplified the TCR beta CDR3 regions from them. Carried out on the TCR CDR3, a first-round RT-PCR used the HTBI primer set. TCRdb called the multiplex PCR reads again in MiXCR, with one record for every CDR3 protein. The sample records under 350,000 distinct CDR3 sequences, around 15% being singletons. Ophthalmopathy patients had Clinical Activity Score at least 3, NOSPECS grade at least 4, duration under 3 months.

The specimen was blood. The rearrangement joins TRBV6-2 or TRBV6-3 to TRBJ2-4; tentatively, D is TRBD1 (5 bases). The receptor's source is an older woman with Graves' ophthalmopathy. The CDR3 nucleotides are TGTGCCAGCAGCCCACGACAGTTAGCCAAAAACATTCAGTACTTC. The encoded protein is CASSPRQLAKNIQYF.